This T cell receptor beta chain comes out of a study of cytomegalovirus exposure and HLA in healthy donors. Study in general: In an earlier analysis, around 100 million unique TCR beta sequences were found from about 190 million T cells.

At sampling all donors were nominally healthy, likely with unrecorded immune exposures. A remark on this clone: Its antigen is as yet unknown.

Amplification used 60 Vbeta primers and 13 Jbeta primers. This table comes from immunoSEQ multiplex PCR, and its TCRdb copy is limited to in-frame clones, with some not included. The repertoire consists of some 200,000 clones, with 82% occurring once and the leading ten covering 2.5% to 3%. Notes on the study in general: There was a cluster of highly shared sequence variants that was likely a sequencing artifact. HLA alleles showed associations with approximately 15,000 TCR beta sequences in a later analysis, at a 0.05 false discovery rate.

CDR3 size: 14 residues. Trimming cost V 4 bases and J 5 bases, with 14 bases left between them. Germline-derived CDR1 and CDR2 are MDHEN and SYDVKM. The chain joins TRBV28 to TRBJ1-2; weak D call: TRBD1 (5 bases). This receptor was taken from a woman aged 40 to 50 in good health and CMV-seronegative. The sequenced sample was PBMCs. The CDR3 reads CASSSPGAGYGYTF. The CDR3 coding sequence is TGTGCCAGCAGTTCCCCGGGAGCAGGGTATGGCTACACCTTC.